The 5 T cell receptor beta chains given below trace back to one sample, sequenced in a study of cytotoxic CD8 clonotypes in ibrutinib-treated CLL. The protocol was immunoSEQ multiplex PCR, while the TCRdb copy is restricted to in-frame clones and leaves out a portion. The sample includes 90,000 to 95,000 clones, approximately 77% of them seen just once. The starting material was PBMCs, obtained after 24 months of ibrutinib treatment. These receptors were obtained from a human donor with chronic lymphocytic leukemia.

This clone came up a few times. The chain carries TRBV7-2 and TRBJ2-5; 7 bases fit TRBD1. With 5 bases clipped from V and 1 base from J, the junction kept 4 bases outside the gene matches. CDR1 is SGHTA and CDR2 is FQGNSA in the germline V gene. The CDR3 covers 14 residues. The CDR3 sequence: CASSPGTAQETQYF. CDR3 bases: TGTGCCAGCAGCCCAGGGACAGCCCAAGAGACCCAGTACTTC.

The chain employs TRBV18 and TRBJ2-6; TRBD2 matches 10 bases. Trimming removed 3 bases from V and 4 bases from J; junction bases left unmatched: 12. The CDR3 has 19 amino acids. Germline V gene data show CDR1 as KGHSH and CDR2 as LQKENI. CDR3 nucleotides: TGTGCCAGCTCACCGTTATCTAGCGGGAGAAGGCCAGGGGCCAACGTCCTGACTTTC. It encodes CASSPLSSGRRPGANVLTF.

J is TRBJ1-5 and V is TRBV19, with TRBD1 as a possible D gene (6 bases). CDR3 size: 13 residues. Germline CDR1 is LNHDA and CDR2 is SQIVND (reference sequence). V lost 8 bases and J lost 6, with 14 bases in between. The CDR3 spells CASLHREGQPQHF. CDR3 nucleotides: TGTGCCAGTCTCCACAGGGAGGGTCAGCCCCAGCATTTT.

The rearrangement uses TRBV5-1 and TRBJ2-5, with D unresolved. There are 12 residues in the CDR3. Germline-derived CDR1 and CDR2 are SGHRS and YFSETQ. Deletions cut 5 bases from V and 1 base from J, with 6 bases between. The CDR3 DNA is TGCGCCAGCAGTAGTTTCCAAGAGACCCAGTACTTC. Translated: CASSSFQETQYF.

The chain joins TRBV28 to TRBJ2-5, with 14 bases identical to TRBD2. The CDR3 is 18 residues long. The trim removed 9 bases at V and 5 bases at J, leaving 17 bases unmatched. In germline, CDR1 is MDHEN, CDR2 SYDVKM. Written as DNA, the CDR3 is TGTGCCAGTACCCCTTCCGGGACTAGCGGGAGTTACGGCGAGACCCAGTACTTC. Translated: CASTPSGTSGSYGETQYF. Complete variable domain (other parts from reference TRBV28 and TRBJ2-5): DVKVTQSSRYLVKRTGEKVFLECVQDMDHENMFWYRQDPGLGLRLIYFSYDVKMKEKGDIPEGYSVSREKKERFSLILESASTNQTSMYLCASTPSGTSGSYGETQYFGPGTRLLVL.